This paragraph covers one TCR beta chain sequence. No antigen is known for it. The data were obtained in a study of cytomegalovirus exposure and HLA in healthy donors. PCR involved 60 Vbeta and 13 Jbeta primers. Data came from immunoSEQ multiplex PCR; TCRdb stores just in-frame clones and leaves some out. The repertoire holds fewer than 250,000 clones, about 79% seen once, with around 2% in the top ten. Study results and caveats: The study designated fewer than 200 TCR beta chains cytomegalovirus-associated. For most TCR beta V segments, an earlier analysis put the productive rate at about 90% or about 30% of the time. Among TCR beta chains of equal frequency, HLA-associated ones were more clonally expanded in a later analysis.

Looked up from germline, CDR1 is SGHVS and CDR2 is FNYEAQ. The length of the CDR3 is 14 residues. V lost 3 bases and J lost 2, with 8 bases in between. The rearrangement uses TRBV7-6 and TRBJ2-1, with D maybe TRBD2 (7 bases). Specimen: PBMCs. The receptor's source is a man in his late teens or twenties in good health and CMV-seronegative. CDR3 region: CASSFGGPYNEQFF. For the CDR3, the DNA is TGTGCCAGCAGCTTCGGGGGGCCCTACAATGAGCAGTTCTTC.